This TCR beta chain was observed in a study of cytomegalovirus exposure and HLA in healthy donors. Study results and caveats: TCR beta V- and J-gene trimming, according to a later analysis, was linked to a missense DCLRE1C variant.

The CDR3 is made up of 16 amino acids. V was clipped by 4 bases and J by 2 bases; unmatched bases: 4. Per the germline V gene, CDR1 is SGHRS and CDR2 is YFSETQ. Vbeta (60) and Jbeta (13) primers were used in the PCR. Profiled with immunoSEQ multiplex PCR; TCRdb holds only in-frame clones, not every one. The sample has 180,000 or so clones, 60% to 80% seen once; the top ten hold about 7.6%. This clone was detected once. Its matching antigen is unknown. The receptor was isolated from a woman aged 40 to 50 in good health and CMV-seropositive. Sequencing used PBMCs. The chain employs TRBV5-1 and TRBJ2-6, with 9 bases that match TRBD2. The CDR3 reads CASSGLAGTGANVLTF. CDR3 in DNA: TGCGCCAGCAGCGGTCTAGCGGGGACTGGGGCCAACGTCCTGACTTTC.